This T cell receptor beta chain was recovered during a study of blood T cells in healthy people across ages. Study results and limitations: Estimates of total diversity, which came from one million sequenced T cells, were considered to be underestimates.

Together with a sample-barcoded 5' primer, a J-beta primer mix was included in a second PCR lasting roughly 6 to 12 cycles. MiXCR, applied by TCRdb to the 5' RACE reads, yields one record per CDR3 protein. In the table there are 800,000 to 950,000 distinct CDR3 sequences, around 36% of which are singletons. On this clonotype itself: Its matching antigen is unknown.

Donors gave around 10 milliliters of peripheral blood apiece. The amount of total RNA extracted per sample was at least 6 micrograms. Trimming took 6 bases from V and 1 from J, leaving 6 bases between them. The germline V gene encodes CDR1 SGHTA and CDR2 FQGNSA. This CDR3 contains 13 residues. The chain couples TRBV7-2 to TRBJ2-2; D remains unclear. Material: blood. The source of this sequence is a man between 18 and 35 years old in good health. CDR3 in DNA: TGTGCCAGCAGTTCCATGAACACCGGGGAGCTGTTTTTT. Its translation: CASSSMNTGELFF.